This TCR beta chain was obtained from a study of blood T cell repertoires in COVID-19. The repertoire was sequenced with immunoSEQ multiplex PCR; TCRdb's copy has only in-frame clones and lacks some. In the table there are 100,000 or so clones, about 75% of which are singletons. The V gene end was trimmed by 1 base and the J gene end by 3 bases; junction bases not matched to a gene: 16. This CDR3 is built from 19 residues. Per the germline V gene, CDR1 is LGHDT and CDR2 is YNNKEL (reference sequence). Input material: peripheral blood. This sequence joins TRBV3-1 (or the pseudogene TRBV3-2) and TRBJ2-7; 9 bases map to TRBD2. The receptor was isolated from an elderly man with acute or convalescent COVID-19. The CDR3 sequence: CASSQAPGGGARTHYEQYF. CDR3 bases: TGTGCCAGCAGCCAAGCTCCGGGCGGGGGGGCACGGACCCACTACGAGCAGTACTTC.